The 24 T cell receptor beta chains presented below share a single source sample, sequenced in a study of blood T cells in healthy people across ages. A second PCR, run for about 7 to 12 cycles, used a sample-barcoded 5' primer plus a J-beta primer mix. TCRdb reanalysed the 5' RACE reads using MiXCR and keeps one entry per CDR3 protein. Among 1.5 million to 2 million distinct CDR3 sequences listed, more than 35% were seen once. Sequences were obtained from blood. Source of these receptors: a human donor in good health.

The chain links TRBV20-1 to TRBJ1-1; D is ambiguous. CDR1 DFQATT and CDR2 SNEGSKA come from the germline V gene (reference sequence). V was clipped by 3 bases and J by 2 bases, with 10 bases between them. The CDR3 length is 13 residues. The CDR3 nucleotides are TGCAGTGCTAGTGCCCCCTCAAACACTGAAGCTTTCTTT. Residues: CSASAPSNTEAFF.

This chain uses TRBV4-2 with TRBJ2-1, with 10 bases matching TRBD2. The CDR3 loop spans 17 amino acids. Looked up from germline, CDR1 is LGHNA and CDR2 is YNFKEQ. With 0 bases clipped from V and 6 bases from J, the junction kept 8 bases outside the gene matches. CDR3 region: CASSQDPAGGLGNEQFF. Here the CDR3 DNA reads TGTGCCAGCAGCCAAGACCCAGCGGGGGGGCTGGGCAATGAGCAGTTCTTC.

This clonotype was seen more than once but under ten times. The CDR3 DNA reads TGTGCCAGCAGCTTGTTTTTAACGGGCGGAGCTAACTATGGCTACACCTTC. Translated, it gives CASSLFLTGGANYGYTF. The J gene is TRBJ1-2, the V gene TRBV5-5; D is unresolved. CDR3 length: 17 residues. Trimming stripped 1 base from V and 0 bases from J, with 16 bases between. The germline gives CDR1 SGHKS, CDR2 YYEKEE (reference sequence). The entire variable domain, with the rest obtained from reference TRBV5-5 and TRBJ1-2, is as follows: DAGVTQSPTHLIKTRGQQVTLRCSPISGHKSVSWYQQVLGQGPQFIFQYYEKEERGRGNFPDRFSARQFPNYSSELNVNALLLGDSALYLCASSLFLTGGANYGYTFGSGTRLTVV.

The CDR3 sequence is CASSSDQERNEKLFF. The CDR3 bases are TGTGCCAGCAGTTCGGACCAGGAAAGAAATGAAAAACTGTTTTTT. The J gene is TRBJ1-4, the V gene TRBV28; D ambiguous. V lost 4 bases to trimming and J lost 5 bases, with 14 bases between them. The V gene's germline CDR1 is MDHEN and CDR2 SYDVKM. The CDR3 consists of 15 residues. Supplemented by reference TRBV28 and TRBJ1-4, the full variable domain reads DVKVTQSSRYLVKRTGEKVFLECVQDMDHENMFWYRQDPGLGLRLIYFSYDVKMKEKGDIPEGYSVSREKKERFSLILESASTNQTSMYLCASSSDQERNEKLFFGSGTQLSVL.

This clonotype appeared many times. The chain has TRBV5-1 and TRBJ1-2, with unresolved D. The ends were cut back, 7 bases at V and 8 bases at J, with 18 bases in the middle. CDR3 length: 13 amino acids. The germline V gene encodes CDR1 SGHRS and CDR2 YFSETQ. CDR3 sequence reads: CASRSSLGAGYTF. The CDR3, as DNA: TGCGCCAGCCGATCTTCGCTGGGAGCGGGCTACACCTTC.

The chain employs TRBV28 and TRBJ2-3; TRBD2 matches at 11 bases. V trimming: 5 bases; J trimming: 4 bases; junction bases outside the gene matches: 2. Germline lookup yields CDR1 MDHEN and CDR2 SYDVKM. The CDR3 runs 14 residues. The CDR3, as DNA: TGTGCCAGCAGTATGACTAGCGGGGCAGATACGCAGTATTTT. Protein product: CASSMTSGADTQYF.

V gene TRBV5-1 combines with J gene TRBJ1-2, with 10 bases lining up with TRBD1. CDR3 length equals 15 residues. From germline, CDR1 is SGHRS and CDR2 YFSETQ. Trimming cost V 4 bases and J 2 bases; bases outside gene matches: 5. The chain's CDR3 is CASSGGTGDNYGYTF. CDR3 bases: TGCGCCAGCAGCGGCGGGACAGGGGACAACTATGGCTACACCTTC.

The chain joins TRBV24-1 to TRBJ2-4, with 10 bases aligning to TRBD2. The assigned J gene may be wrong: the sequence end matches TRBJ2-5 better. This CDR3 has 15 amino acids. From germline, CDR1 is KGHDR and CDR2 SFDVKD. CDR3 amino acids: CATSETTSGKETQYF. In DNA, the CDR3 is TGTGCCACCAGTGAAACTACTAGCGGGAAAGAGACCCAGTACTTC.

V gene TRBV18 combines with J gene TRBJ1-4; 9 bases map to TRBD1. V lost 3 bases to trimming and J lost 8 bases; unmatched junction nucleotides: 7. Germline V gene lookup returns CDR1 KGHSH and CDR2 LQKENI. CDR3 length equals 15 residues. The CDR3 DNA sequence: TGTGCCAGCTCACCGCGGACAGGGGCAGGGGAAAAACTGTTTTTT. Residues: CASSPRTGAGEKLFF. Based on the CDR3 plus reference TRBV18 and TRBJ1-4, the full variable domain is NAGVMQNPRHLVRRRGQEARLRCSPMKGHSHVYWYRQLPEEGLKFMVYLQKENIIDESGMPKERFSAEFPKEGPSILRIQQVVRGDSAAYFCASSPRTGAGEKLFFGSGTQLSVL.

The gene calls are TRBV2 and TRBJ1-2; perhaps TRBD1 as D (6 bases). This CDR3 is built from 19 residues. Trimming pared 0 bases from V and 7 bases from J, leaving 27 bases between. Germline V gene lookup returns CDR1 SNHLY and CDR2 FYNNEI. This chain's CDR3 is CASSEAMRVIRGYTGGYTF. DNA for the CDR3: TGTGCCAGCAGTGAAGCTATGCGGGTGATCAGGGGCTATACGGGTGGCTACACCTTC.

This clonotype was seen only a few times. The J gene is TRBJ2-5, the V gene TRBV27; 10 bases align to TRBD2. This CDR3 spans 17 amino acids. Unmatched junction bases numbered 12, after V lost 4 bases and J lost 4 bases. Germline CDR1 and CDR2: MNHEY and SMNVEV (reference sequence). The CDR3 sequence: CASSSVYSGGRAETQYF. The CDR3 nucleotides read TGTGCCAGCAGTTCGGTATATAGCGGGGGGCGGGCAGAGACCCAGTACTTC.

This chain connects TRBV5-6 to TRBJ1-2; TRBD1 aligns across 7 bases. CDR1 and CDR2 (germline): SGHDT, YYEEEE. This CDR3 has 13 amino acids. V trimming: 6 bases; J trimming: 6 bases; junction bases outside the gene matches: 8. CDR3 DNA: TGTGCCAGCACCATCTTAAGGGGGCATGGCTACACCTTC. As protein: CASTILRGHGYTF.

The chain couples TRBV6-2 or TRBV6-3 to TRBJ1-1; 12 positions match TRBD1. The germline V gene encodes CDR1 MNHEY and CDR2 SVGEGT. CDR3 size: 15 residues. V gave up 0 bases and J gave up 8 bases; unmatched junction bases: 4. CDR3 bases: TGTGCCAGCAGTTACTCCGGGACAGGGGGCGCGGAAGCTTTCTTT. Translating it yields CASSYSGTGGAEAFF.

This clonotype has only a few counts. The J gene is TRBJ2-7, the V gene TRBV4-1; the match to TRBD1 covers 7 bases. V lost 4 bases, J lost 0 bases, and 12 bases stayed unmatched. The CDR3 runs to 17 residues. The germline V gene encodes CDR1 MGHRA and CDR2 YSYEKL. The CDR3 DNA is TGCGCCAGCAGCCTATATTCACCGGGACAGAGCTCCTACGAGCAGTACTTC. Translation gives CASSLYSPGQSSYEQYF.

J is TRBJ2-1 and V is TRBV7-2, with 9 bases lining up with TRBD1. The CDR3 consists of 18 residues. Trimming took 5 bases from V and 0 from J; bases not matched to a gene: 11. Germline V gene sequence: CDR1 SGHTA, CDR2 FQGNSA. CDR3 DNA sequence: TGTGCCAGCAGCCCTCGTCCCGGGACAGGGAGCTCCTACAATGAGCAGTTCTTC. This translates into CASSPRPGTGSSYNEQFF.

A few counts support this clonotype. V usage is TRBV4-1 and J usage is TRBJ2-3; a possible D gene is TRBD1 (5 bases). The V end lost 0 bases, the J end lost 6 bases, and 10 bases lay between the germline ends. CDR3 size: 14 residues. CDR1 and CDR2 from the germline V gene are MGHRA and YSYEKL. Here the CDR3 reads CASSQEWQGDTQYF. The CDR3 DNA is TGCGCCAGCAGCCAAGAGTGGCAGGGCGATACGCAGTATTTT.

This clonotype turned up a few times. The CDR3 protein is CATSRLREGGQPQHF. The DNA of the CDR3 is TGTGCCACCAGCAGATTAAGGGAGGGAGGACAGCCCCAGCATTTT. The rearrangement uses TRBV15 and TRBJ1-5, with unresolved D. The ends were cut back, 2 bases at V and 7 bases at J, with 15 bases in the middle. The germline CDR1 and CDR2 sequences are LNHNV and YYDKDF (reference sequence). The CDR3 contains 15 residues.

This clonotype was observed a single time. V and J are TRBV20-1 and TRBJ1-6, with TRBD1 as a possible D gene (6 bases). V was cut by 6 bases and J by 10 bases, with 16 bases left in between. Germline lookup yields CDR1 DFQATT and CDR2 SNEGSKA (reference sequence). This CDR3 is built from 13 residues. The CDR3 DNA reads TGCAGTGCACTGGGGGGCAGTCAGTCACCCCTCCACTTT. Its protein is CSALGGSQSPLHF.

The chain uses TRBV20-1 and TRBJ1-5, with 8 bases that match TRBD1. This CDR3 is built from 17 residues. With 3 bases clipped from V and 0 bases from J, the junction kept 10 bases outside the gene matches. The germline V gene encodes CDR1 DFQATT and CDR2 SNEGSKA (reference sequence). CDR3 coding DNA: TGCAGTGCTAGTGCCGGGACAGGCGTTTATAGCAATCAGCCCCAGCATTTT. It yields the protein CSASAGTGVYSNQPQHF.

The chain recombines TRBV20-1 with TRBJ2-3, with a tentative D call TRBD1 (5 bases). Trimming removed 0 bases from V and 2 bases from J, with 12 bases in between. The germline CDR1 and CDR2 sequences are DFQATT and SNEGSKA (reference sequence). This CDR3 is 15 amino acids long. The chain's CDR3 is CSARDRRQTTDTQYF. CDR3 coding DNA: TGCAGTGCTAGAGATCGACGACAGACCACAGATACGCAGTATTTT.

A few counts support this clonotype. The chain employs TRBV5-1 and TRBJ1-5; TRBD1 aligns across 7 bases. The ends lost 4 bases at V and 7 bases at J; junction bases unmatched: 8. Per germline, CDR1 SGHRS and CDR2 YFSETQ. The length of the CDR3 is 14 residues. The CDR3 protein is CASSLGQVGQPQHF. CDR3 bases: TGCGCCAGCAGCCTAGGACAGGTTGGACAGCCCCAGCATTTT.

V usage is TRBV7-3 and J usage is TRBJ1-1; weak D call: TRBD1 (6 bases). The V gene's germline CDR1 is SGHTA and CDR2 FQGTGA. This CDR3 is 14 amino acids long. V shed 5 bases and J shed 10 bases, with 20 bases lying between them. The CDR3 reads CASSPQGLDGTAFF. DNA for the CDR3: TGTGCCAGCAGCCCTCAGGGGTTAGACGGTACAGCTTTCTTT. The whole variable domain, filled in from reference TRBV7-3 and TRBJ1-1, reads GAGVSQTPSNKVTEKGKYVELRCDPISGHTALYWYRQSLGQGPEFLIYFQGTGAADDSGLPNDRFFAVRPEGSVSTLKIQRTERGDSAVYLCASSPQGLDGTAFFGQGTRLTVV.

This chain links TRBV25-1 with TRBJ1-2; TRBD1 matches at 8 bases. Trimming at V came to 7 bases and at J to 4 bases, leaving 8 bases not matched to a gene. CDR1 is MGHDK, CDR2 SYGVNS, per germline. The CDR3 covers 14 residues. The CDR3: CASKGTGEIYGYTF. The CDR3, as DNA: TGTGCCAGCAAGGGGACAGGCGAAATCTATGGCTACACCTTC.

With respect to this clonotype: At one end, the junction sequence differs from germline, possibly due to a read error. The genes are TRBV4-2 and TRBJ2-1; 11 positions agree with TRBD2. This CDR3 comprises 20 residues. Germline V gene lookup returns CDR1 LGHNA and CDR2 YNFKEQ. The CDR3 DNA reads as TGTGCCAGCAGTCTATCACTAGCGGGGGATCCTGAAATCAATTACAATAAGCAGTTCTTC. Translation gives CASSLSLAGDPEINYNKQFF.